The T cell receptor beta chain described here comes from a study of shared clonotypes between healthy human individuals. It was CD45RO-negative cells, positively selected for CCR7, that made up naive CD8 cells, with terminally differentiated effector memory CD45RA+ cells excluded. Each PCR replicate from the sorted subsets contained around 0.2 ug DNA, which is some 31,000 T cell genomes. Sequenced by immunoSEQ multiplex PCR; TCRdb stores in-frame clones only, minus some. The sample lists approximately 1.9 million clones, around 95% seen once, with approximately 1.7% in the top ten. On this clone: Its target is not known.

General study points: Blood alone was sampled, and tissue repertoires likely differ. Against clonotypes common to all four donors, non-shared ones had lower generation probabilities.

The CDR3 covers 15 residues. V was clipped by 2 bases and J by 1 base, with 11 bases between them. From germline, CDR1 is ENHRY and CDR2 SYGVKD. The V gene is TRBV10-3, the J gene TRBJ2-5, with D perhaps TRBD2 (5 bases). This clonotype originated in a man aged 18 to 29 in good health. Some clones in this sample may be carry-over from other donors' samples. Sample: naive CD8+ T cells from PBMCs. The CDR3 DNA reads TGTGCCATCAGTGAGGGAAGAGGGTTCCAAGAGACCCAGTACTTC. This translates into CAISEGRGFQETQYF.